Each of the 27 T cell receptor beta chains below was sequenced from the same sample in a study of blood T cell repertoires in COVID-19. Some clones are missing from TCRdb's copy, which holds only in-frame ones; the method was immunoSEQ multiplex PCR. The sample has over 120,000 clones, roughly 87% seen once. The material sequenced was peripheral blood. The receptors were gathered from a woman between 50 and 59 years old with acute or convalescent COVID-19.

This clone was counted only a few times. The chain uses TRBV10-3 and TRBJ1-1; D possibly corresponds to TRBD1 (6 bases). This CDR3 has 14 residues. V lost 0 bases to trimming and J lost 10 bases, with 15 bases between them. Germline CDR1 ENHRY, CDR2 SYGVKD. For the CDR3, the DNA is TGTGCCATCAGTGAGTCGTCGGCACAGGGCTCAGCTTTCTTT. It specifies CAISESSAQGSAFF.

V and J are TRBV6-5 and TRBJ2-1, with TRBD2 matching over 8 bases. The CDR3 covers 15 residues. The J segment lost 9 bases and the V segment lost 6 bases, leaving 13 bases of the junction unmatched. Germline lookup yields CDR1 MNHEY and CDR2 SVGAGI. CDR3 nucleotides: TGTGCCAGCAGGTCCAGCGGGAGTCGGGGCGGTGAGCAGTTCTTC. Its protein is CASRSSGSRGGEQFF.

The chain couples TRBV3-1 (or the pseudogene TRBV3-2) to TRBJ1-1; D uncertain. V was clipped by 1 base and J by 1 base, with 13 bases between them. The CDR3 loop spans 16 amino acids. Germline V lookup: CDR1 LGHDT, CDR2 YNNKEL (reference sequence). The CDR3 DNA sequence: TGTGCCAGCAGCCAAGGCCGAAGACGAGGGAACACTGAAGCTTTCTTT. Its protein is CASSQGRRRGNTEAFF.

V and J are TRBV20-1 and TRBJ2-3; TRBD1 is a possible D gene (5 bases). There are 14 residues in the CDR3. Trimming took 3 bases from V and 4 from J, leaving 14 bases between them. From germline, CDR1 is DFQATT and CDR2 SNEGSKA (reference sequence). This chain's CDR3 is CSASPAGISDTQYF. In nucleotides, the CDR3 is TGCAGTGCTAGTCCAGCAGGGATCTCAGATACGCAGTATTTT.

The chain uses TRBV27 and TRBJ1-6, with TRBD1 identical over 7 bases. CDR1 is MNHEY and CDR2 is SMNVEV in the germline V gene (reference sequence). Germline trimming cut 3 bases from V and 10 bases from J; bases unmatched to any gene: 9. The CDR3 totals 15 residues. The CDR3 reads CASSLGQLLGSPLHF. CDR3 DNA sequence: TGTGCCAGCAGTTTGGGACAGCTCCTTGGGTCACCCCTCCACTTT.

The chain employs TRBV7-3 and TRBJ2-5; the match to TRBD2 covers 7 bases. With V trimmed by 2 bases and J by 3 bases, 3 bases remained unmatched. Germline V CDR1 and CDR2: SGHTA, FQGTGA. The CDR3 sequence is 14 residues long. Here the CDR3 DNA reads TGTGCCAGCAGCTTACGGGAGGAGGAAGAGACCCAGTACTTC. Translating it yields CASSLREEEETQYF. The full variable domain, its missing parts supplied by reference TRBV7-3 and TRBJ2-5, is GAGVSQTPSNKVTEKGKYVELRCDPISGHTALYWYRQSLGQGPEFLIYFQGTGAADDSGLPNDRFFAVRPEGSVSTLKIQRTERGDSAVYLCASSLREEEETQYFGPGTRLLVL.

The CDR3 sequence is CASSYQGNTEAFF. In nucleotides, the CDR3 is TGTGCCAGCAGCTACCAGGGGAACACTGAAGCTTTCTTT. The chain has TRBV7-3 and TRBJ1-1; tentatively, D is TRBD1 (5 bases). Germline V lookup: CDR1 SGHTA, CDR2 FQGTGA. V lost 4 bases, J lost 1 base, and 7 bases lay in between. This CDR3 has 13 residues.

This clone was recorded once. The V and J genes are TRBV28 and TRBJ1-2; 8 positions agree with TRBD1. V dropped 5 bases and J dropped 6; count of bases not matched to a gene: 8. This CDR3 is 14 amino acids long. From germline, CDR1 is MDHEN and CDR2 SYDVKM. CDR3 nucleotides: TGTGCCAGCAGTCCTGGACAGGGTATCAATGGCTACACCTTC. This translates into CASSPGQGINGYTF.

This CDR3 is CASSPLSTGELFF. The CDR3 DNA is TGCGCCAGCAGCCCACTGAGCACCGGGGAGCTGTTTTTT. The rearrangement joins TRBV4-1 to TRBJ2-2; D unclear. The CDR3 runs to 13 residues. V was shortened by 4 bases and J by 4 bases, with 7 bases between the two germline ends. Looked up from germline, CDR1 is MGHRA and CDR2 is YSYEKL.

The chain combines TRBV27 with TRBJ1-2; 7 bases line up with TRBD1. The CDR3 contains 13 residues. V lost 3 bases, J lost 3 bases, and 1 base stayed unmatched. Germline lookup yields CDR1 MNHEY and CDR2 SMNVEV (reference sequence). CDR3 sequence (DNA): TGTGCCAGCAGTTTCGACAGGGACTATGGCTACACCTTC. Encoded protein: CASSFDRDYGYTF.

CDR3 residues: CASSEGGGYTF. DNA of the CDR3: TGCGCCAGCAGTGAGGGTGGCGGCTACACCTTC. The chain links TRBV10-2 to TRBJ1-2; no clear D gene. CDR1 and CDR2 (germline): WSHSY, SAAADI. This CDR3 has 11 residues. V was pared by 2 bases and J by 8 bases, with 6 bases between.

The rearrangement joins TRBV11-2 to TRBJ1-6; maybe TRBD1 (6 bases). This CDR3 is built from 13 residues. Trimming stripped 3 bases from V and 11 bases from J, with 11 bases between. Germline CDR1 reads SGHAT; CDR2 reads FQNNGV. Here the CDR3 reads CASSLRQETPLHF. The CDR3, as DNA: TGTGCCAGCAGCTTGAGACAGGAGACACCCCTCCACTTT.

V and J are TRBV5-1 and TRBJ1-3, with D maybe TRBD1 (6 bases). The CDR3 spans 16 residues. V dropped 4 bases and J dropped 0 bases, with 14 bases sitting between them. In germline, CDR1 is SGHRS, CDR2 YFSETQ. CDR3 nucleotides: TGCGCCAGCAGCCCCTACAGGGATACCTCTGGAAACACCATATATTTT. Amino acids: CASSPYRDTSGNTIYF.

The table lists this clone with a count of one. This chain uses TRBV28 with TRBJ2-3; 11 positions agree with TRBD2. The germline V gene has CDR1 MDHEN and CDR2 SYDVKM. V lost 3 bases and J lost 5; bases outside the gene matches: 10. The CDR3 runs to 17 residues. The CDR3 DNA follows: TGTGCCAGCAGTTTCCCCCTTAGCGGGGGGGTGGAAGATACGCAGTATTTT. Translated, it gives CASSFPLSGGVEDTQYF.

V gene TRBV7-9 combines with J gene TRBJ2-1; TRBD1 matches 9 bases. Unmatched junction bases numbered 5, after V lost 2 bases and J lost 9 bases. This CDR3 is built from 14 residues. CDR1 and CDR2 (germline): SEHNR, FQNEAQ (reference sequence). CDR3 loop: CASSLPMDRGEQFF. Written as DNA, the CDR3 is TGTGCCAGCAGCTTACCCATGGACAGGGGTGAGCAGTTCTTC.

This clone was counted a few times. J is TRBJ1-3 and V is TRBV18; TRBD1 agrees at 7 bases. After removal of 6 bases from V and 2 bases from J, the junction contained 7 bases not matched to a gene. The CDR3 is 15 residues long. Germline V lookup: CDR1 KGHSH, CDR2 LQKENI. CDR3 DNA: TGTGCCAGCTCGTCACAGGGGAAGGCTGGAAACACCATATATTTT. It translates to CASSSQGKAGNTIYF.

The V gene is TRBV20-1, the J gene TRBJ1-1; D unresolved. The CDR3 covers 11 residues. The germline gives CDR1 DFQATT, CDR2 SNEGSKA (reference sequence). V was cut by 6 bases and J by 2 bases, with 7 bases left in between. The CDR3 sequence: CSAEGNTEAFF. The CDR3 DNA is TGCAGTGCAGAGGGCAACACTGAAGCTTTCTTT.

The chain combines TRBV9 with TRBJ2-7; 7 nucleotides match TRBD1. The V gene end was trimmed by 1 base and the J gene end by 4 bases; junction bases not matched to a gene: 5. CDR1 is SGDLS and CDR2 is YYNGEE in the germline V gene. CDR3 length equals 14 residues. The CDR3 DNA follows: TGTGCCAGCAGCGTAAGTAAGGGGGCGTACGAGCAGTACTTC. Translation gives CASSVSKGAYEQYF.

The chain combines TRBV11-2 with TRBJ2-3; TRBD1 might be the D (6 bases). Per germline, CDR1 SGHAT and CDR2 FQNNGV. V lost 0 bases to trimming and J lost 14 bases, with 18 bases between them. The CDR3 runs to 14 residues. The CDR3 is CASSLDVRTVRGYF. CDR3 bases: TGTGCCAGCAGCTTAGATGTGCGGACAGTTCGAGGGTATTTT.

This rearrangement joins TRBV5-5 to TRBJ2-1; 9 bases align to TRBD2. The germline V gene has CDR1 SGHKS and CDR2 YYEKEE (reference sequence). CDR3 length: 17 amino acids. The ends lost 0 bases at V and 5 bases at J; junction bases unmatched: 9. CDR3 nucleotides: TGTGCCAGCAGCTTGGCGGTTTGGCGGGGGGGGAACAATGAGCAGTTCTTC. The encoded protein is CASSLAVWRGGNNEQFF.

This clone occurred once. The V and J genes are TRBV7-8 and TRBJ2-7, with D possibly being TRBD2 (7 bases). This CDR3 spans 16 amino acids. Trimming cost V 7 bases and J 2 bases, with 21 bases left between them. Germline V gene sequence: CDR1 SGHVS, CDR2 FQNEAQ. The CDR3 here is CASTDRGRGQTYEQYF. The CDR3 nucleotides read TGTGCCAGCACCGATAGAGGGCGGGGGCAAACCTACGAGCAGTACTTC.

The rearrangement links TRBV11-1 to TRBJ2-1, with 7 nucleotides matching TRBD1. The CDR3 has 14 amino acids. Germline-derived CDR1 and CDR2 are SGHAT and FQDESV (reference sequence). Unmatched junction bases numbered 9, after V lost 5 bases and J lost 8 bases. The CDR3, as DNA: TGTGCCAGCAGCCCGAGACAGGGACCCCATGAGCAGTTCTTC. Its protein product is CASSPRQGPHEQFF.

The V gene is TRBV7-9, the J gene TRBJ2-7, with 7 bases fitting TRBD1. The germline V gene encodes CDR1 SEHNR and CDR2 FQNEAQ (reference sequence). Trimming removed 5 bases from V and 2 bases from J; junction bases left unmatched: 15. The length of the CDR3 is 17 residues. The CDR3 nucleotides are TGTGCCAGCAGCCCGTCACCCGGGACAGCTCAAACCTACGAGCAGTACTTC. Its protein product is CASSPSPGTAQTYEQYF.

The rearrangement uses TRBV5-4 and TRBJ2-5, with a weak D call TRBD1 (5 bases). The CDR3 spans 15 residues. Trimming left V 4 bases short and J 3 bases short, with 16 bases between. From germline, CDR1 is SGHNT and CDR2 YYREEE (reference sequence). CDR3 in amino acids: CASSATGSREETQYF. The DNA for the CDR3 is TGTGCCAGCAGCGCAACAGGATCCCGAGAAGAGACCCAGTACTTC.

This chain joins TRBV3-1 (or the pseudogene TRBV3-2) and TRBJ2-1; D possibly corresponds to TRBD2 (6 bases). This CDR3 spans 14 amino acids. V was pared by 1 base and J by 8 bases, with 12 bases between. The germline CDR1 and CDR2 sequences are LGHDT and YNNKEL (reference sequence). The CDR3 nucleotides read TGTGCCAGCAGCCAAGTTTTGTCGGGGGATGAGCAGTTCTTC. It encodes CASSQVLSGDEQFF.

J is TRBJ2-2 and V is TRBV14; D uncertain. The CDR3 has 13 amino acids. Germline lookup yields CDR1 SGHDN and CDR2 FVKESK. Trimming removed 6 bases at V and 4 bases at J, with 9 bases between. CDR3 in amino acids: CASRRQATGELFF. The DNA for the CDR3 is TGTGCCAGCAGGCGTCAGGCCACCGGGGAGCTGTTTTTT.

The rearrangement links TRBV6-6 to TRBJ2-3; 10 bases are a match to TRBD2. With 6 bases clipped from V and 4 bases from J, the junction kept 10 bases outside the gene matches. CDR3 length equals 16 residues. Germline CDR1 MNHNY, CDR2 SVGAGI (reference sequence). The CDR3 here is CASRERGGRSADTQYF. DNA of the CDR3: TGTGCCAGCAGGGAGCGGGGGGGCCGGTCTGCAGATACGCAGTATTTT.